A single sample is the source of the 8 T cell receptor beta chains below, sequenced in a study of T cells in Graves' hyperthyroidism and ophthalmopathy. What was amplified from RNA transcripts were TCR beta CDR3 regions. An initial round of RT-PCR targeting the TCR CDR3 relied on the HTBI primer set. TCRdb processed the multiplex PCR reads anew with MiXCR; each CDR3 protein has one entry. The sample records around 420,000 distinct CDR3 sequences, roughly an eighth being singletons. The sample taken for sequencing was blood. These receptors were collected from a woman younger than 30 with Graves' hyperthyroidism.

V and J are TRBV6-1 and TRBJ2-1; 9 bases agree with TRBD1. The CDR3 has 15 amino acids. Per germline, CDR1 MNHNS and CDR2 SASEGT. With 3 bases clipped from V and 4 bases from J, the junction kept 4 bases outside the gene matches. Here the CDR3 DNA reads TGTGCCAGCAGTGACCCGGGACAGGGTTACAATGAGCAGTTCTTC. Amino acids: CASSDPGQGYNEQFF.

This clonotype was picked up many times. This chain links TRBV7-9 with TRBJ2-5, with a weak D call TRBD1 (7 bases). The CDR3 length is 17 residues. The germline CDR1 and CDR2 sequences are SEHNR and FQNEAQ (reference sequence). V was cut by 4 bases and J by 5 bases, with 23 bases left in between. The DNA for the CDR3 is TGTGCCAGCAGCTCCTTTCTGACAGGGAGGTCATGGGAGACCCAGTACTTC. Its protein product is CASSSFLTGRSWETQYF.

The chain recombines TRBV19 with TRBJ2-1, with TRBD2 as a possible D gene (5 bases). V lost 7 bases, J lost 3 bases, and 13 bases lay in between. Germline values: CDR1 LNHDA, CDR2 SQIVND (reference sequence). The CDR3 spans 14 residues. CDR3 bases: TGTGCCAGTACCCCGTGGGCGGGCTACAATGAGCAGTTCTTC. Its translation: CASTPWAGYNEQFF.

The table lists this clonotype with many counts. A junction boundary mismatches the germline segment, possibly from a read error. The V gene is TRBV6-1, the J gene TRBJ2-7; no clear D gene. Germline loops: CDR1 MNHNS, CDR2 SASEGT. There are 14 residues in the CDR3. The CDR3 DNA reads TGTGCCAGCAGCCCGGACCAACCCCCCTCCGAGCAATACTTC. It is translated as CASSPDQPPSEQYF.

The table lists this clonotype with a few counts. V and J are TRBV5-1 and TRBJ2-3; 10 bases align to TRBD2. Germline CDR1 reads SGHRS; CDR2 reads YFSETQ. CDR3 size: 14 residues. Unmatched junction bases numbered 3, after V lost 3 bases and J lost 5 bases. The DNA for the CDR3 is TGCGCCAGCAGCTGGGGACTAGCGCTAGATACGCAGTATTTT. This gives the protein CASSWGLALDTQYF.

This clonotype was seen at least ten times. V is TRBV6-2 or TRBV6-3 and J is TRBJ1-1; D remains ambiguous. The germline V gene encodes CDR1 MNHEY and CDR2 SVGEGT. Trimming took off 8 bases at V and 5 bases at J, with 12 bases between the two ends. The CDR3 length is 12 residues. The CDR3 loop is CASRQGRTEAFF. The CDR3, as DNA: TGTGCCAGCCGCCAAGGAAGGACTGAAGCTTTCTTT.

This clonotype was seen repeatedly, ten times or more. The chain links TRBV5-1 to TRBJ2-1; TRBD2 is a possible D gene (6 bases). Germline V CDR1 and CDR2: SGHRS, YFSETQ. CDR3 length equals 14 residues. The V end lost 5 bases, the J end lost 13 bases, and 22 bases lay between the germline ends. The CDR3 loop reads CASRQEAGQPTQFF. For the CDR3, the DNA is TGCGCCAGCAGACAGGAGGCGGGGCAACCGACCCAGTTCTTC.

J is TRBJ1-4 and V is TRBV12-3 or TRBV12-4; 7 bases align to TRBD1. The CDR3 is 13 residues long. The junction had 2 bases not matched to a gene; V was cut back by 7 bases and J by 3 bases. CDR3 sequence reads: CASMTGSNEKLFF. The DNA for the CDR3 is TGTGCCAGCATGACAGGGTCTAATGAAAAACTGTTTTTT.